The source of this T cell receptor beta chain is a study of control samples from healthy donors and cancer patients. Method: immunoSEQ multiplex PCR; TCRdb's copy keeps in-frame clones and lacks some. The sample holds roughly 98,000 clones, almost 85% seen once. Germline V gene lookup returns CDR1 MNHEY and CDR2 SVGAGI. This CDR3 has 12 amino acids. The V gene lost 8 bases and the J gene lost 7 bases, with 12 bases spanning the gap. Sequencing was carried out using blood. The clonotype originates from a woman between 55 and 75 years old in good health. The chain uses TRBV6-5 and TRBJ1-5; no firm D call. The CDR3 protein is CASSKAEQPQHF. The CDR3 nucleotides are TGTGCCAGCTCTAAGGCAGAACAGCCCCAGCATTTT.